Below, 28 T cell receptor beta chains from the same sample are listed, as sequenced in a study of cytomegalovirus exposure and HLA in healthy donors. The PCR ran on 60 Vbeta and 13 Jbeta primers. Sequencing was performed with immunoSEQ multiplex PCR; in TCRdb, only in-frame clones are kept and a portion is missing. This table holds about 240,000 clones, 82% found once. Sequenced material: PBMCs. The receptors were gathered from a woman aged 40 to 55 in good health and CMV-seropositive.

The V and J genes are TRBV4-3 and TRBJ2-7; 7 bases fit TRBD2. Germline trimming cut 3 bases from V and 0 bases from J; bases unmatched to any gene: 5. The germline V gene encodes CDR1 LGHNA and CDR2 YSLEER. This CDR3 has 15 residues. The CDR3 region has the DNA TGCGCCAGCAGCCAGGGGCGGGGGATCTCCTACGAGCAGTACTTC. Translating it yields CASSQGRGISYEQYF.

The V call is TRBV30, the J call TRBJ1-2, with no clear D. CDR1 GTSNPN and CDR2 SVGIG come from the germline V gene (reference sequence). With 3 bases removed from V and 3 bases from J, the gap between germline ends came to 14 bases. CDR3 length: 14 amino acids. The CDR3, as DNA: TGTGCCTGGAGAACTCTTCCTGCTGACTATGGCTACACCTTC. This codes for CAWRTLPADYGYTF.

This chain uses TRBV4-1 with TRBJ2-1; D is perhaps TRBD1 (6 bases). There are 18 residues in the CDR3. Germline V gene data show CDR1 as MGHRA and CDR2 as YSYEKL. V was pared by 3 bases and J by 0 bases, with 18 bases between. This CDR3 is CASSHPGTFLRSYNEQFF. The CDR3 DNA reads TGCGCCAGCAGCCACCCTGGGACATTCCTCCGCTCCTACAATGAGCAGTTCTTC.

The chain's CDR3 is CASSFNEGPETQYF. In DNA, the CDR3 is TGTGCCAGCAGTTTTAACGAGGGCCCCGAAACCCAGTACTTC. This sequence joins TRBV28 and TRBJ2-5; TRBD2 is a possible D gene (5 bases). Germline CDR1 is MDHEN and CDR2 is SYDVKM. Trimming took off 3 bases at V and 8 bases at J, with 16 bases between the two ends. The CDR3 length is 14 residues.

The CDR3 reads CASSSRGSGGPLQETQYF. CDR3 DNA sequence: TGTGCCAGCAGCTCCCGGGGTAGCGGGGGGCCCCTTCAAGAGACCCAGTACTTC. V gene TRBV5-6 combines with J gene TRBJ2-5, with TRBD2 identical over 10 bases. Germline CDR1 and CDR2: SGHDT and YYEEEE. V dropped 3 bases and J dropped 2; count of bases not matched to a gene: 13. The CDR3 extends over 18 amino acids. Together with reference TRBV5-6 and TRBJ2-5, the CDR3 gives the full variable domain: DAGVTQSPTHLIKTRGQQVTLRCSPKSGHDTVSWYQQALGQGPQFIFQYYEEEERQRGNFPDRFSGHQFPNYSSELNVNALLLGDSALYLCASSSRGSGGPLQETQYFGPGTRLLVL.

V is TRBV6-5 and J is TRBJ1-2; 7 bases agree with TRBD1. The CDR3 length is 14 residues. V lost 6 bases and J lost 0; bases outside the gene matches: 4. Per the germline V gene, CDR1 is MNHEY and CDR2 is SVGAGI. The CDR3 sequence is CASSRDSANYGYTF. The DNA for the CDR3 is TGTGCCAGCAGCCGGGACAGCGCTAACTATGGCTACACCTTC.

The chain is built from TRBV10-3 and TRBJ2-7, with D possibly matching TRBD2 (5 bases). V was pared by 5 bases and J by 2 bases, with 13 bases between. The CDR3 runs 14 residues. Germline V CDR1 and CDR2: ENHRY, SYGVKD. DNA for the CDR3: TGTGCCATCAGTACCGAGAGGGTCCCCTACGAGCAGTACTTC. As protein: CAISTERVPYEQYF.

The chain uses TRBV6-1 and TRBJ1-2; 9 bases are shared with TRBD1. CDR1 MNHNS and CDR2 SASEGT come from the germline V gene. This CDR3 has 13 residues. V shed 6 bases and J 4 bases; nucleotides not matched to a gene: 3. The CDR3 here is CASRGDRVYGYTF. The DNA for the CDR3 is TGTGCCAGCAGGGGGGACAGGGTCTATGGCTACACCTTC.

In this sample, this clone turned up once. The V call is TRBV4-3, the J call TRBJ1-4, with TRBD1 identical over 9 bases. Germline CDR1 reads LGHNA; CDR2 reads YSLEER. V shed 3 bases and J 5 bases; nucleotides not matched to a gene: 10. CDR3 size: 17 residues. CDR3 region: CASSHRTGAGGNEKLFF. The CDR3 region has the DNA TGCGCCAGCAGCCATAGGACAGGGGCGGGCGGAAATGAAAAACTGTTTTTT.

This clone has just a few counts. V usage is TRBV19 and J usage is TRBJ2-4, with TRBD2 as a possible D gene (6 bases). The length of the CDR3 is 15 residues. Deletions cut 8 bases from V and 2 bases from J, with 16 bases between. Germline values: CDR1 LNHDA, CDR2 SQIVND (reference sequence). The chain's CDR3 is CASCPAGRSKNIQYF. For the CDR3, the DNA is TGTGCCAGTTGCCCAGCGGGCAGGTCCAAAAACATTCAGTACTTC.

J is TRBJ2-7 and V is TRBV11-3; 9 positions agree with TRBD2. V lost 5 bases, J lost 2 bases, and 7 bases stayed unmatched. CDR1 is SGHNT, CDR2 YENEEA, per germline. The CDR3 length is 15 residues. Here the CDR3 DNA reads TGTGCCAGCAGCAACCGAGCGGGAGGCCCCTACGAGCAGTACTTC. Its translation is CASSNRAGGPYEQYF.

The chain links TRBV30 to TRBJ1-2; 9 bases are shared with TRBD1. The CDR3 extends over 16 amino acids. Germline V lookup: CDR1 GTSNPN, CDR2 SVGIG (reference sequence). Germline trimming cut 2 bases from V and 8 bases from J; bases unmatched to any gene: 15. CDR3 protein: CAWSPSGTGSLGGYTF. For the CDR3, the DNA is TGTGCCTGGAGTCCCTCCGGGACAGGGAGCCTTGGCGGCTACACCTTC.

The chain recombines TRBV30 with TRBJ2-7; no clear D. The ends were cut back, 0 bases at V and 3 bases at J, with 12 bases in the middle. The CDR3 length is 14 residues. From germline, CDR1 is GTSNPN and CDR2 SVGIG (reference sequence). The CDR3 loop is CAWSVRPGSYEQYF. CDR3 DNA: TGTGCCTGGAGTGTACGGCCAGGAAGCTACGAGCAGTACTTC. The full variable domain, rest sourced from reference TRBV30 and TRBJ2-7, is SQTIHQWPATLVQPVGSPLSLECTVEGTSNPNLYWYRQAAGRGLQLLFYSVGIGQISSEVPQNLSASRPQDRQFILSSKKLLLSDSGFYLCAWSVRPGSYEQYFGPGTRLTVT.

This sequence joins TRBV6-1 and TRBJ2-5, with D unresolved. V lost 5 bases to trimming and J lost 5 bases, with 6 bases between them. The CDR3 loop spans 11 amino acids. Germline CDR1 reads MNHNS; CDR2 reads SASEGT. CDR3 nucleotide sequence: TGTGCCAGCAGTCTCGGGGAGACCCAGTACTTC. This translates into CASSLGETQYF.

The V gene is TRBV7-9, the J gene TRBJ2-7, with a weak D call TRBD2 (5 bases). The CDR3 is 14 amino acids. Germline CDR1 is SEHNR and CDR2 is FQNEAQ (reference sequence). Trimming shortened V by 5 bases and J by 4 bases, and 15 bases separated the two germline ends. The CDR3 reads CASSREAGGYEQYF. CDR3 nucleotide sequence: TGTGCCAGCAGCCGAGAAGCAGGAGGATACGAGCAGTACTTC. Variable domain in full (rest from reference TRBV7-9 and TRBJ2-7): DTGVSQNPRHKITKRGQNVTFRCDPISEHNRLYWYRQTLGQGPEFLTYFQNEAQLEKSRLLSDRFSAERPKGSFSTLEIQRTEQGDSAMYLCASSREAGGYEQYFGPGTRLTVT.

Only a few counts were recorded for this clone. The chain is built from TRBV19 and TRBJ1-1; possible D gene TRBD1, 5 bases. The CDR3 totals 14 residues. With 4 bases removed from V and 0 bases from J, the gap between germline ends came to 9 bases. Per germline, CDR1 LNHDA and CDR2 SQIVND (reference sequence). Here the CDR3 reads CASSKDTLNTEAFF. The CDR3 nucleotides are TGTGCCAGTAGTAAGGACACATTGAACACTGAAGCTTTCTTT.

Worth noting for this clone: A junction end diverges from the germline sequence, so it may reflect a read error. Other DNA sequences in the same sample also yield this CDR3. J is TRBJ2-7 and V is TRBV5-5; 10 bases are shared with TRBD2. The germline CDR1 and CDR2 sequences are SGHKS and YYEKEE (reference sequence). This CDR3 is 18 amino acids long. CDR3 in amino acids: CASSLRGLGLADSYEQYF. In DNA form, the CDR3 reads TGCGCCAGCAGCCTCAGGGGACTTGGACTAGCGGATTCCTACGAGCAGTACTTC.

CDR3: CASRFAGWDTQYF. CDR3 bases: TGTGCCAGCAGATTCGCCGGGTGGGATACGCAGTATTTT. The chain is built from TRBV7-2 and TRBJ2-3; D is uncertain. Germline V gene lookup returns CDR1 SGHTA and CDR2 FQGNSA. V lost 6 bases and J lost 6, with 13 bases in between. CDR3 length: 13 residues.

V gene TRBV5-1 combines with J gene TRBJ2-7, with 7 bases matching TRBD1. From germline, CDR1 is SGHRS and CDR2 YFSETQ. V lost 4 bases, J lost 7 bases, and 11 bases stayed unmatched. The CDR3 is 14 amino acids. CDR3 in amino acids: CASSPPGQTGEQYF. The CDR3 bases are TGCGCCAGCAGCCCTCCGGGACAGACAGGGGAGCAGTACTTC.

The chain employs TRBV29-1 and TRBJ2-1; D is possibly TRBD2 (6 bases). The CDR3 runs 14 residues. V was shortened by 5 bases and J by 3 bases, with 14 bases between the two germline ends. Germline lookup yields CDR1 SQVTM and CDR2 ANQGSEA. The CDR3 DNA is TGCAGCGTTCGCGGGCTAGCGCGCTACAATGAGCAGTTCTTC. This codes for CSVRGLARYNEQFF.

V and J are TRBV18 and TRBJ2-5, with 14 bases identical to TRBD2. CDR3 length: 17 amino acids. V lost 6 bases to trimming and J lost 4 bases; unmatched junction nucleotides: 10. CDR1 KGHSH and CDR2 LQKENI come from the germline V gene. CDR3 coding DNA: TGTGCCAGCTCCCCCACCGGGACTAGCGGGAGAGGAGAGACCCAGTACTTC. Translation: CASSPTGTSGRGETQYF.

V usage is TRBV6-6 and J usage is TRBJ1-2; perhaps TRBD1 as D (5 bases). The CDR3 is made up of 14 amino acids. The germline V and J ends were trimmed by 6 bases and 7 bases, with 18 bases remaining between them. Germline assignment: CDR1 MNHNY and CDR2 SVGAGI (reference sequence). CDR3 loop: CASSPFGGGSGYTF. The CDR3 DNA follows: TGTGCCAGCAGCCCTTTCGGGGGAGGTAGTGGCTACACCTTC.

V is TRBV4-2 and J is TRBJ1-1; D is unclear. The CDR3 is 13 residues long. Trimming pared 4 bases from V and 0 bases from J, leaving 6 bases between. Germline V CDR1 and CDR2: LGHNA, YNFKEQ. The CDR3 here is CASSPGMNTEAFF. In nucleotides, the CDR3 is TGTGCCAGCAGCCCGGGGATGAACACTGAAGCTTTCTTT.

The rearrangement links TRBV15 to TRBJ2-7; maybe TRBD2 (6 bases). Germline assignment: CDR1 LNHNV and CDR2 YYDKDF (reference sequence). This CDR3 region has 14 residues. V was shortened by 3 bases and J by 5 bases, with 14 bases between the two germline ends. CDR3 DNA: TGTGCCACCAGCAGGGTCGGGGGTATCAACGAGCAGTACTTC. Translated, it gives CATSRVGGINEQYF.

This chain joins TRBV7-2 and TRBJ2-2, with 9 bases identical to TRBD2. This CDR3 comprises 15 residues. Trimming took 5 bases from V and 3 from J; bases not matched to a gene: 4. In germline, CDR1 is SGHTA, CDR2 FQGNSA. CDR3: CASSQTSGYTGELFF. DNA for the CDR3: TGTGCCAGCAGCCAGACTAGCGGCTACACCGGGGAGCTGTTTTTT. Based on the CDR3 plus reference TRBV7-2 and TRBJ2-2, the full variable domain is GAGVSQSPSNKVTEKGKDVELRCDPISGHTALYWYRQSLGQGLEFLIYFQGNSAPDKSGLPSDRFSAERTGGSVSTLTIQRTQQEDSAVYLCASSQTSGYTGELFFGEGSRLTVL.

The genes are TRBV5-1 and TRBJ2-2; D remains unclear. Trimming cost V 0 bases and J 1 base, with 10 bases left between them. The CDR3 extends over 16 amino acids. Looked up from germline, CDR1 is SGHRS and CDR2 is YFSETQ. This CDR3 is CASSLAQNGNTGELFF. For the CDR3, the DNA is TGCGCCAGCAGCTTGGCACAGAATGGGAACACCGGGGAGCTGTTTTTT.

As for this clone: Other nucleotide sequences from this sample produce the same CDR3. This chain connects TRBV18 to TRBJ2-7; 7 bases are shared with TRBD1. The CDR3 contains 14 residues. Germline V gives CDR1 KGHSH, CDR2 LQKENI. The V gene end was trimmed by 3 bases and the J gene end by 0 bases; junction bases not matched to a gene: 2. The CDR3 here is CASSPRDSSYEQYF. The CDR3 region has the DNA TGTGCCAGCTCACCTCGGGACAGCTCCTACGAGCAGTACTTC.

The chain has TRBV27 and TRBJ1-2; TRBD1 might be the D (5 bases). The CDR3 has 11 amino acids. V gave up 10 bases and J gave up 2 bases, with 8 bases separating them. Germline CDR1 and CDR2: MNHEY and SMNVEV (reference sequence). CDR3 amino acids: CATAGNYGYTF. The CDR3, as DNA: TGTGCCACCGCAGGGAACTATGGCTACACCTTC.